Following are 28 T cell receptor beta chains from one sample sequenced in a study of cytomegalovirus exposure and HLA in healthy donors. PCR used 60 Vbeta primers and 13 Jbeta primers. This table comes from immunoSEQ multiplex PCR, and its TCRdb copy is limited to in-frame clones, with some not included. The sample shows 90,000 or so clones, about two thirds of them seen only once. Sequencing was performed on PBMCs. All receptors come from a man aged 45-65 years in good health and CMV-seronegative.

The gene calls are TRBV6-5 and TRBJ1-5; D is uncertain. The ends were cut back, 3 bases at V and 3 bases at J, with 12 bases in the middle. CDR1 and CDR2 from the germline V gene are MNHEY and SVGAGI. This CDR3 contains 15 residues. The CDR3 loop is CASSYRGSFNQPQHF. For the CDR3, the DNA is TGTGCCAGCAGTTATCGGGGTTCTTTCAATCAGCCCCAGCATTTT.

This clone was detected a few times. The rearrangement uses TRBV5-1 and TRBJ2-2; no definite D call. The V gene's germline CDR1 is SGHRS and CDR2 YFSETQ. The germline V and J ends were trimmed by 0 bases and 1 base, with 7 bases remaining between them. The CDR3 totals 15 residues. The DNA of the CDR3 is TGCGCCAGCAGCTTGGCAGGCCAGAACACCGGGGAGCTGTTTTTT. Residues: CASSLAGQNTGELFF.

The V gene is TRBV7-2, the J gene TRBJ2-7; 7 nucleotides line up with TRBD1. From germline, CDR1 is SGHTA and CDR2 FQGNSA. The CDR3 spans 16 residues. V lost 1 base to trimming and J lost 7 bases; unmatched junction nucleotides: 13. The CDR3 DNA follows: TGTGCCAGCAGCTTAGTCCCGGGACAGCCCCTTGGTGAGCAGTACTTC. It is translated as CASSLVPGQPLGEQYF.

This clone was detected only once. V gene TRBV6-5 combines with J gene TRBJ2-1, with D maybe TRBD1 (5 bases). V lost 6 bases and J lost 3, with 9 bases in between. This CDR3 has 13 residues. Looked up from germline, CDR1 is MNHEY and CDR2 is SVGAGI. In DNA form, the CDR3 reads TGTGCCAGCAGCCCCGACAGCTACAATGAGCAGTTCTTC. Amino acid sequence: CASSPDSYNEQFF.

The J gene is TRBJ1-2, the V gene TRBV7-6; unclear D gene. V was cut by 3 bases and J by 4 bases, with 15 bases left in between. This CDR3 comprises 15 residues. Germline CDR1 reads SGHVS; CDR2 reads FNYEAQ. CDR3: CASSFGVGSGYGYTF. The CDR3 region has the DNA TGTGCCAGCAGCTTCGGAGTGGGTTCTGGCTATGGCTACACCTTC.

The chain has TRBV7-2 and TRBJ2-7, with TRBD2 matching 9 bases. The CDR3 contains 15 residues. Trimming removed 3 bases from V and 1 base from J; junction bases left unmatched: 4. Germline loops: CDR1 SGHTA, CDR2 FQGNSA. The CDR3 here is CASSLTSGRSYEQYV. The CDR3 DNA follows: TGTGCCAGCAGCTTGACTAGCGGACGATCCTACGAGCAGTACGTC.

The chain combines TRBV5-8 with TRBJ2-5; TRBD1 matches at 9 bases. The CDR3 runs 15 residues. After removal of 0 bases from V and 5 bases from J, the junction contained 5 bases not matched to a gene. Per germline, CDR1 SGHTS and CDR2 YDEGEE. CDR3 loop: CASSLGTGVRETQYF. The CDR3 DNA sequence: TGTGCCAGCAGCTTGGGGACAGGGGTCCGGGAGACCCAGTACTTC.

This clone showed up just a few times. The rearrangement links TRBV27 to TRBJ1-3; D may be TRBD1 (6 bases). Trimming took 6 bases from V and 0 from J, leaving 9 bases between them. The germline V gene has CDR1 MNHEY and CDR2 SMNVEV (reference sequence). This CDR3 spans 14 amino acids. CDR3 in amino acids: CASRQGGSGNTIYF. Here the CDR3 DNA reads TGTGCCAGCAGACAAGGGGGCTCTGGAAACACCATATATTTT.

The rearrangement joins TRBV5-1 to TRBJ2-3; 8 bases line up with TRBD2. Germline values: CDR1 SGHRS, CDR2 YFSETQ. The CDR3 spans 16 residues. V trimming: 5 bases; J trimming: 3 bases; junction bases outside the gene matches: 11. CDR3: CASSRDAGGRTDTQYF. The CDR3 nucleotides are TGCGCCAGCAGTCGCGACGCGGGGGGCAGAACAGATACGCAGTATTTT.

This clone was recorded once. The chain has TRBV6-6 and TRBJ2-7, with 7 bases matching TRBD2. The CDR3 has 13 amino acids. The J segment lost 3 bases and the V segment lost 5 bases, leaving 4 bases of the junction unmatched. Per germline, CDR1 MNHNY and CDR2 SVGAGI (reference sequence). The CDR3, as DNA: TGTGCCAGCAGTCCCGGGGGGTACTACGAGCAGTACGTC. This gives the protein CASSPGGYYEQYV.

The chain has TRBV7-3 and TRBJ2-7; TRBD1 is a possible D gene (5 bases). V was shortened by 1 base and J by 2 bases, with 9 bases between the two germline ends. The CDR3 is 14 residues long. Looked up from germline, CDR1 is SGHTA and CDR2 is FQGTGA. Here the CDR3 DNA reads TGTGCCAGCAGCTTAATGACAGTTACCTACGAGCAGTACTTC. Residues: CASSLMTVTYEQYF.

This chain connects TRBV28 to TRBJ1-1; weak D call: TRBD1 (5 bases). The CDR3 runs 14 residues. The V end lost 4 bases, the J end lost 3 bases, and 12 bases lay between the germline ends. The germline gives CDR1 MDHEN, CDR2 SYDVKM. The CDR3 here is CASSWAGRDTEAFF. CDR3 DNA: TGTGCCAGCAGTTGGGCGGGGCGAGACACTGAAGCTTTCTTT.

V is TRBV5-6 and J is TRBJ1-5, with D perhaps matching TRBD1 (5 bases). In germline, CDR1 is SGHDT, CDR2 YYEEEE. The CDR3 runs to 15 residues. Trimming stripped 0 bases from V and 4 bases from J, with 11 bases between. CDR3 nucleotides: TGTGCCAGCAGCTTGGGGAGGGGAAGAAATCAGCCCCAGCATTTT. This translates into CASSLGRGRNQPQHF.

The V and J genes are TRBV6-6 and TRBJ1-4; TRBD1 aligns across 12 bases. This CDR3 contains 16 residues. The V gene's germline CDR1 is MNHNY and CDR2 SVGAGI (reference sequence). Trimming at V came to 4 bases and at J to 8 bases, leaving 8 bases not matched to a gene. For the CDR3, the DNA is TGTGCCAGCAGTTCCGGCCGGGGACAGGGGGCCGAAAAACTGTTTTTT. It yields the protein CASSSGRGQGAEKLFF.

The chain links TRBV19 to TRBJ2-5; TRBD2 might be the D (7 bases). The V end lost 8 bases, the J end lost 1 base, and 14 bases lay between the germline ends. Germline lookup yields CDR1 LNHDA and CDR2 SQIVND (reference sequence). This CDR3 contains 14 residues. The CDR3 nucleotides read TGTGCCAGTGCGACGGGGGGCACCCAAGAGACCCAGTACTTC. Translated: CASATGGTQETQYF.

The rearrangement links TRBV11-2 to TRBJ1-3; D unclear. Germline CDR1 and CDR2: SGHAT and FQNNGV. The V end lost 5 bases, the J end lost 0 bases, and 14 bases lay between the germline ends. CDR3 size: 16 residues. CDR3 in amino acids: CASSREGRNSGNTIYF. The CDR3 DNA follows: TGTGCCAGCAGCAGGGAGGGCAGGAACTCTGGAAACACCATATATTTT.

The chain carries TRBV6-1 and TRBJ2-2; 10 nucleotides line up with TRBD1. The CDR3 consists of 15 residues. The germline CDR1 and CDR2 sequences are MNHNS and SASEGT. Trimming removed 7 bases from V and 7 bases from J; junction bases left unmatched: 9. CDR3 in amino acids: CASTGTGEGSGELFF. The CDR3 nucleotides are TGTGCCAGCACCGGGACAGGGGAAGGAAGCGGGGAGCTGTTTTTT.

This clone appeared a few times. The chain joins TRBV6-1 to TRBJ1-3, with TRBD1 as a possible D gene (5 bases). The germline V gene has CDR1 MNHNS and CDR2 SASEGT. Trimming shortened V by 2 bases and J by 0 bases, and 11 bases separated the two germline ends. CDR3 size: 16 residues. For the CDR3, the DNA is TGTGCCAGCAGTGAAACAGGAGCACGCTCTGGAAACACCATATATTTT. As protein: CASSETGARSGNTIYF.

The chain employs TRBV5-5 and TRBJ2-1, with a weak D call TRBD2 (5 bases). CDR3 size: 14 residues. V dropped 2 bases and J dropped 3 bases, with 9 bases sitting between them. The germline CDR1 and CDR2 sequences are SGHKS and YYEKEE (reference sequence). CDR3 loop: CASSLTGNYNEQFF. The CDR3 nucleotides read TGTGCCAGCAGCTTAACGGGAAACTACAATGAGCAGTTCTTC.

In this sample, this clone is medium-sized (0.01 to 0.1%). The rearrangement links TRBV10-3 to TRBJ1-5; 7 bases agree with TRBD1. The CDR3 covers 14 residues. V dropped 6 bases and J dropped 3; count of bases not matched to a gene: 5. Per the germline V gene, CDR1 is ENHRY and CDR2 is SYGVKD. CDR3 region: CAIRGDSPNQPQHF. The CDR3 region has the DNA TGTGCCATCAGAGGGGACAGTCCCAATCAGCCCCAGCATTTT.

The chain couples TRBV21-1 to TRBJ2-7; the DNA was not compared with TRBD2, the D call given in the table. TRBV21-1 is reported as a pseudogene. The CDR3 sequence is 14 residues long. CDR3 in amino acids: CASSWGLRNYEQYV. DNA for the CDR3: TGTGCCAGCAGCTGGGGACTGCGAAACTACGAGCAGTACGTC.

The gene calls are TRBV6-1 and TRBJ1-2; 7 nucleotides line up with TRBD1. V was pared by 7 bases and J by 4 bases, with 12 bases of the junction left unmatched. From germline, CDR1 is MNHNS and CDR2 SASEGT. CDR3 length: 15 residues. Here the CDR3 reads CASTPSIGQAYGYTF. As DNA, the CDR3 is TGTGCCAGCACCCCGAGCATAGGACAGGCCTATGGCTACACCTTC.

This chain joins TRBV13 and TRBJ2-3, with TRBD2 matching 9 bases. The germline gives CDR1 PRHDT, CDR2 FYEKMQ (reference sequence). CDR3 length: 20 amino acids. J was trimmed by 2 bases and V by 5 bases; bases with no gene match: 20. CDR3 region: CASSPDWLREGPRVTDTQYF. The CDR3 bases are TGTGCCAGCAGCCCGGACTGGTTGCGGGAGGGACCGCGGGTCACAGATACGCAGTATTTT.

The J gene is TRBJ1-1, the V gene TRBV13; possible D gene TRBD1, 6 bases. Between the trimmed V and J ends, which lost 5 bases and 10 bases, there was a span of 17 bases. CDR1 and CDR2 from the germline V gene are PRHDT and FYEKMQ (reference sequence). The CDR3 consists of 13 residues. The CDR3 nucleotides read TGTGCCAGCAGCACAGCAGGGGTCGGGGTAGCTTTCTTT. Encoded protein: CASSTAGVGVAFF.

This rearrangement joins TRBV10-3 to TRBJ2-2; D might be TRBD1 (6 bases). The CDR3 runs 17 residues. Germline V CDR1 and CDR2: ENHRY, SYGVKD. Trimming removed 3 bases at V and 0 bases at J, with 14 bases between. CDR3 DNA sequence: TGTGCCATCAGTGATAGGAACAGGGCTGCGAACACCGGGGAGCTGTTTTTT. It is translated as CAISDRNRAANTGELFF.

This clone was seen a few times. CDR3 loop: CASSIPRAFSYEQYF. Written as DNA, the CDR3 is TGTGCCAGCAGCATACCCAGGGCGTTCTCCTACGAGCAGTACTTC. The chain uses TRBV7-8 and TRBJ2-7; perhaps TRBD1 as D (5 bases). V gave up 5 bases and J gave up 0 bases, with 14 bases separating them. This CDR3 has 15 residues. The germline V gene has CDR1 SGHVS and CDR2 FQNEAQ.

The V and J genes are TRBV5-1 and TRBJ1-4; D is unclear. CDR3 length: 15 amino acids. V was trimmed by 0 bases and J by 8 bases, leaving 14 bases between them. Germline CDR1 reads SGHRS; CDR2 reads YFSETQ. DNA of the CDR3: TGCGCCAGCAGCTTGGAAGCCAGCCCGGGGGAAAAACTGTTTTTT. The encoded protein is CASSLEASPGEKLFF.

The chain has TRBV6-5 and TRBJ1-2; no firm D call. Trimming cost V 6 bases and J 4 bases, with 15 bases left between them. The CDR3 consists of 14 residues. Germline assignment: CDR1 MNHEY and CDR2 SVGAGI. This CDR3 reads CASREIRQSYGYTF. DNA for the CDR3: TGTGCCAGCAGGGAGATAAGGCAGTCCTATGGCTACACCTTC.